These 9 T cell receptor beta chains came from one sample sequenced in a study of shared clonotypes between healthy human individuals. Naive CD8 cells lacked CD45RO, underwent positive selection for CCR7 and left out terminally differentiated effector memory CD45RA+ cells. The table came from immunoSEQ multiplex PCR; TCRdb's copy has only in-frame clones and leaves some out. The profile shows millions of clones, approximately 94% of them singletons. The sequenced sample was naive CD8+ T cells sorted from blood. Source of these receptors: a man between 18 and 29 years old in good health.

This chain uses TRBV6-5 with TRBJ2-1; 7 nucleotides line up with TRBD1. The CDR3 loop spans 15 amino acids. V lost 6 bases and J lost 4; bases outside the gene matches: 9. The germline V gene encodes CDR1 MNHEY and CDR2 SVGAGI. The CDR3 DNA reads TGTGCCAGCAGACTCGGGACAGAGGGATACAATGAGCAGTTCTTC. The encoded protein is CASRLGTEGYNEQFF.

The gene calls are TRBV28 and TRBJ2-5, with 8 nucleotides matching TRBD1. CDR1 is MDHEN, CDR2 SYDVKM, per germline. J gave up 4 bases and V 5 bases, and 6 bases lay outside the gene matches. This CDR3 comprises 14 residues. CDR3 in amino acids: CASSPSGGRETQYF. The CDR3 nucleotides are TGTGCCAGCAGTCCGTCAGGGGGCCGAGAGACCCAGTACTTC.

The J gene is TRBJ2-2, the V gene TRBV6-5, with 11 bases identical to TRBD2. Germline values: CDR1 MNHEY, CDR2 SVGAGI. The V segment lost 2 bases and the J segment 4 bases; nucleotides outside the gene matches: 3. CDR3 length: 16 residues. This chain's CDR3 is CASSYGTSGFTGELFF. For the CDR3, the DNA is TGTGCCAGCAGTTACGGGACTAGCGGATTCACCGGGGAGCTGTTTTTT.

The J gene is TRBJ2-7, the V gene TRBV9; 10 nucleotides line up with TRBD2. V dropped 5 bases and J dropped 5; count of bases not matched to a gene: 10. This CDR3 is built from 15 residues. Per germline, CDR1 SGDLS and CDR2 YYNGEE. The DNA for the CDR3 is TGTGCCAGCAGTGCTAGCGGGAGTGGTAGGAACGAGCAGTACTTC. Its translation: CASSASGSGRNEQYF. The entire variable domain, with the rest obtained from reference TRBV9 and TRBJ2-7, is as follows: DSGVTQTPKHLITATGQRVTLRCSPRSGDLSVYWYQQSLDQGLQFLIQYYNGEERAKGNILERFSAQQFPDLHSELNLSSLELGDSALYFCASSASGSGRNEQYFGPGTRLTVT.

In its sample, this clone was seen once. The chain couples TRBV7-9 to TRBJ2-3; D ambiguous. Germline lookup yields CDR1 SEHNR and CDR2 FQNEAQ (reference sequence). The length of the CDR3 is 17 residues. Trimming took 8 bases from V and 2 from J, leaving 23 bases between them. In DNA, the CDR3 is TGTGCCAGCCCCTCGCGCGAGCAGACCTCTTTCACAGATACGCAGTATTTT. Encoded protein: CASPSREQTSFTDTQYF.

The chain has TRBV5-4 and TRBJ2-2, with a possible D match to TRBD2 (6 bases). Deletions cut 4 bases from V and 2 bases from J, with 12 bases between. In germline, CDR1 is SGHNT, CDR2 YYREEE (reference sequence). There are 15 residues in the CDR3. The CDR3 protein is CASSPYGGNTGELFF. CDR3 nucleotides: TGTGCCAGCAGCCCGTACGGGGGAAACACCGGGGAGCTGTTTTTT. The whole variable domain, remainder taken from reference TRBV5-4 and TRBJ2-2, is ETGVTQSPTHLIKTRGQQVTLRCSSQSGHNTVSWYQQALGQGPQFIFQYYREEENGRGNFPPRFSGLQFPNYSSELNVNALELDDSALYLCASSPYGGNTGELFFGEGSRLTVL.

The rearrangement links TRBV25-1 to TRBJ1-1, with D possibly TRBD1 on 6 matching bases. From germline, CDR1 is MGHDK and CDR2 SYGVNS. This CDR3 comprises 12 residues. The ends were cut back, 3 bases at V and 7 bases at J, with 9 bases in the middle. The CDR3 DNA is TGTGCCAGCAGTGAGACAGGACATGAAGCTTTCTTT. It translates to CASSETGHEAFF. The full variable domain, with the rest looked up from reference TRBV25-1 and TRBJ1-1, is EADIYQTPRYLVIGTGKKITLECSQTMGHDKMYWYQQDPGMELHLIHYSYGVNSTEKGDLSSESTVSRIRTEHFPLTLESARPSHTSQYLCASSETGHEAFFGQGTRLTVV.

This chain links TRBV27 with TRBJ2-2; a possible D gene is TRBD2 (6 bases). The V gene lost 8 bases and the J gene lost 4 bases, with 11 bases spanning the gap. The CDR3 totals 13 residues. Germline assignment: CDR1 MNHEY and CDR2 SMNVEV (reference sequence). The CDR3 spells CASRLGSTGELFF. DNA of the CDR3: TGTGCCAGCCGACTAGGTTCCACCGGGGAGCTGTTTTTT.

The rearrangement links TRBV6-5 to TRBJ2-2; TRBD2 matches 7 bases. Germline values: CDR1 MNHEY, CDR2 SVGAGI. V dropped 5 bases and J dropped 4; count of bases not matched to a gene: 7. CDR3 length: 15 residues. The CDR3 DNA is TGTGCCAGCAGTGGCGGGAGTTTCAGCACCGGGGAGCTGTTTTTT. Translated: CASSGGSFSTGELFF.